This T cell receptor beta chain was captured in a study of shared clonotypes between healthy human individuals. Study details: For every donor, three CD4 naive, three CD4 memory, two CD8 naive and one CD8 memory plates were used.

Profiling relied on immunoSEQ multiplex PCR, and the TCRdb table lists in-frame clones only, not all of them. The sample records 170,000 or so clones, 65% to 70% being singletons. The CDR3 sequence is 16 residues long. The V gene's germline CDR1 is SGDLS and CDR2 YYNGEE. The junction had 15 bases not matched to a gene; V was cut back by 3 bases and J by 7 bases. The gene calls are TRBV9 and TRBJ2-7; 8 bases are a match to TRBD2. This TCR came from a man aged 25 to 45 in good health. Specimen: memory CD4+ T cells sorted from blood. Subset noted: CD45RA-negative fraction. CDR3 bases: TGTGCCAGCAGCGGCGATAGCGGGGCCGACAGAGGGGAGCAGTACTTC. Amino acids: CASSGDSGADRGEQYF.